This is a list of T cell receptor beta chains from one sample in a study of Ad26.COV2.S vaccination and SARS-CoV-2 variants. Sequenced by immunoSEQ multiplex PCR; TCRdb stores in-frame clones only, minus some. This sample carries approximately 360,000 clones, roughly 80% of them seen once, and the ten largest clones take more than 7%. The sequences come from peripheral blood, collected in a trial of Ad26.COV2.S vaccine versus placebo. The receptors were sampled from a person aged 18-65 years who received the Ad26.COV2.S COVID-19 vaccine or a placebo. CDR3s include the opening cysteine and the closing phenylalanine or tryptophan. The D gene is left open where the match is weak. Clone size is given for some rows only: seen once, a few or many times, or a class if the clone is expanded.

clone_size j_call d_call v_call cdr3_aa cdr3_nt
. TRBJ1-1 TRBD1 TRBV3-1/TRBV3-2 CASSRRDRGVMNTEAFF TGTGCCAGCAGCCGCAGGGACAGGGGAGTTATGAACACTGAAGCTTTCTTT
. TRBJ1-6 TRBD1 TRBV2 CASSTTGGTNSPLHF TGTGCCAGCAGCACGACAGGGGGCACTAATTCACCCCTCCACTTT
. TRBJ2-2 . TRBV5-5 CASSLWEASPGELFF TGTGCCAGCAGCTTGTGGGAGGCTAGCCCCGGGGAGCTGTTTTTT
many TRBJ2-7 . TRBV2 CASSENWRVYEQYF TGTGCCAGCAGTGAAAACTGGAGAGTCTACGAGCAGTACTTC
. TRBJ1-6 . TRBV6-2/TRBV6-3 CASSFRRNSPLHF TGTGCCAGCAGTTTCCGACGGAATTCACCCCTCCACTTT
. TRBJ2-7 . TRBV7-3 CASSLTDEYEQYF TGTGCCAGCAGCTTAACGGACGAGTACGAGCAGTACTTC
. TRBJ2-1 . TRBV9 CASSEQSYNEQFF TGTGCCAGCAGCGAGCAGAGCTACAATGAGCAGTTCTTC
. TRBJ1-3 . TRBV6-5 CASSLIPHAIYF TGTGCCAGCAGTCTTATTCCACACGCCATATATTTT
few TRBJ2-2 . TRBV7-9 CASSSGRQVRLFF TGTGCCAGCAGCTCCGGCCGCCAGGTTCGGCTGTTTTTT
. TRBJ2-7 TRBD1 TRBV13 CASSRTGESYEQYF TGTGCCAGCAGCCGTACAGGGGAATCCTACGAGCAGTACTTC
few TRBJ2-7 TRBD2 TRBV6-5 CASKAGRDFGYEQYF TGTGCCAGCAAAGCCGGGAGGGATTTTGGGTACGAGCAGTACTTC
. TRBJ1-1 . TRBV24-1 CATSDFGETEAFF TGTGCCACCAGTGATTTTGGGGAAACTGAAGCTTTCTTT
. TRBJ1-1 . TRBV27 CASSPLTRVGAEAFF TGTGCCAGCAGTCCCCTCACCAGGGTAGGAGCTGAAGCTTTCTTT
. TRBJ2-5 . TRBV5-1 CASSKGTSEETQYF TGCGCCAGCAGCAAAGGGACGTCGGAAGAGACCCAGTACTTC
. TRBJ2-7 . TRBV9 CASSVGVYYEQYF TGTGCCAGCAGCGTCGGCGTCTACTACGAGCAGTACTTC
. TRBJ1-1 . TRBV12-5 CASGWHYANTEAFF TGTGCTAGTGGTTGGCATTATGCGAACACTGAAGCTTTCTTT
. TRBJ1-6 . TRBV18 CASSPRDANSPLHF TGTGCCAGCTCACCCAGGGACGCCAATTCACCCCTCCACTTT
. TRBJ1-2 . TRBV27 CASSLTGRDSYGYTF TGTGCCAGCAGTTTAACGGGTCGAGACAGCTATGGCTACACCTTC
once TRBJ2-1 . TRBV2 CASSEGRGNEQFF TGTGCCAGCAGTGAAGGGCGGGGCAATGAGCAGTTCTTC
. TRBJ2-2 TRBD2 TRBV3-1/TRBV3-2 CASSPWGSGGANTGELFF TGTGCCAGCAGCCCTTGGGGTAGCGGGGGAGCGAACACCGGGGAGCTGTTTTTT
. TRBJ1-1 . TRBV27 CASSLLGYTEAFF TGTGCCAGCTCCCTTTTGGGGTACACTGAAGCTTTCTTT
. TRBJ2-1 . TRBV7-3 CASSFGPGDEQFF TGTGCCAGCAGCTTTGGACCTGGCGATGAGCAGTTCTTC
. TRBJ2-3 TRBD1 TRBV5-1 CASSLAGTGGLDTQYF TGCGCCAGCAGCTTGGCGGGGACAGGGGGCCTAGATACGCAGTATTTT
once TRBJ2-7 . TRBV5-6 CASSLANRDYEQYF TGTGCCAGCAGCTTGGCCAATCGGGACTACGAGCAGTACTTC
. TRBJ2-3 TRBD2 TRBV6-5 CASSAGGTDTQYF TGTGCCAGCTCGGCGGGGGGCACAGATACGCAGTATTTT
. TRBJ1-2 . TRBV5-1 CASSLDRFGGYTF TGCGCCAGCAGCTTGGACAGGTTCGGAGGTTACACCTTC
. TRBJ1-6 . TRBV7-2 CASSFYWQSENSPLHF TGTGCCAGCAGCTTTTATTGGCAGAGTGAAAATTCACCCCTCCACTTT
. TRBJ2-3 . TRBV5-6 CASSLDRALTDTQYF TGTGCCAGCAGCTTGGACAGGGCCCTCACAGATACGCAGTATTTT
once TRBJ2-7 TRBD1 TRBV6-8 CDEARDSSYEQYF TGTGATGAGGCACGGGACAGCTCCTACGAGCAGTACTTC
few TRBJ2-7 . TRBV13 CASRRGYGERDEQYF TGTGCCAGCAGGAGAGGTTATGGGGAACGAGACGAGCAGTACTTC
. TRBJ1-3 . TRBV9 CASSTPGASAGNTIYF TGTGCCAGCAGCACCCCCGGGGCGTCAGCTGGAAACACCATATATTTT
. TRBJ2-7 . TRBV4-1 CASSQVVAYEQYF TGCGCCAGCAGCCAAGTGGTGGCCTACGAGCAGTACTTC
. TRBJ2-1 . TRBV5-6 CASSPWGRRAVRLEQFF TGTGCCAGCAGCCCTTGGGGGAGACGTGCCGTCCGGCTTGAGCAGTTCTTC
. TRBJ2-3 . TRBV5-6 CASSSGPGSSTDTQYF TGTGCCAGCAGTTCCGGTCCGGGGTCGAGCACAGATACGCAGTATTTT
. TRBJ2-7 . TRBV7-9 CASTQGGYNSYEQYF TGTGCCAGCACTCAAGGGGGGTACAACTCCTACGAGCAGTACTTC
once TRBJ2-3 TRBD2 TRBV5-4 CASSLLSAGEADTQYF TGTGCCAGCAGCTTGTTATCGGCGGGAGAAGCAGATACGCAGTATTTT
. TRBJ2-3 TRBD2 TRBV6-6 CASSPSGNTDTQYF TGTGCCAGCAGTCCAAGCGGGAACACAGATACGCAGTATTTT
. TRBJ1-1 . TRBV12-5 CASGLVLGRTLSGNTEAFF TGTGCTAGTGGTTTGGTACTGGGTAGGACGCTTTCGGGGAACACTGAAGCTTTCTTT
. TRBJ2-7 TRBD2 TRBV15 CATSRDLAAYEQYF TGTGCCACCAGCAGAGATCTAGCGGCCTACGAGCAGTACTTC
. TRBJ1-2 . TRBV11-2 CASSAAFRGLALYGYTF TGTGCCAGCAGCGCGGCATTCAGGGGTCTCGCCCTCTATGGCTACACCTTC
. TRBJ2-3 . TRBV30 CAWSVMGNTDTQYF TGTGCCTGGAGCGTCATGGGTAACACAGATACGCAGTATTTT
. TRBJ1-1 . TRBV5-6 CASSRLPVVTARAFF TGTGCCAGCAGCCGTCTACCTGTAGTGACCGCTCGAGCTTTCTTT
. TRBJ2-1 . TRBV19 CASSGRIYNEQFF TGTGCCAGTAGTGGACGGATCTACAATGAGCAGTTCTTC
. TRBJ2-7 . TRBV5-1 CASSLGGPGYEQYF TGCGCCAGCAGCTTGGGAGGGCCCGGCTACGAGCAGTACTTC
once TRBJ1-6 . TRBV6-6 CASSVRSGRENSPLHF TGTGCCAGCAGCGTCCGATCGGGACGAGAGAATTCACCCCTCCACTTT